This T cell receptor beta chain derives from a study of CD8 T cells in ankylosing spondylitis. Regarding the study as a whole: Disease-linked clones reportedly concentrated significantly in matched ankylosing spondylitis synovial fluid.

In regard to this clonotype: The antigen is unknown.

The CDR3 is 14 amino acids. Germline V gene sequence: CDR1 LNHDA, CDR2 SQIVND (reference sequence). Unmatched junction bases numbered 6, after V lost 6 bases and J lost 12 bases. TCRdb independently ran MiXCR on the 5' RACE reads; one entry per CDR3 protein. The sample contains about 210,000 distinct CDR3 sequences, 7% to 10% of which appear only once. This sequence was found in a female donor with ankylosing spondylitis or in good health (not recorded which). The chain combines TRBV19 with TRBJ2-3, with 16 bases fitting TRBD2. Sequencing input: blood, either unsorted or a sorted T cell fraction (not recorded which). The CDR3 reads CASSTGTSGRAQYF. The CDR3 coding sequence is TGTGCCAGTAGCACAGGGACTAGCGGGAGGGCCCAGTATTTT.